This T cell receptor beta chain was recorded in a study of blood T cell repertoires in COVID-19. For the study at large: There were acute and convalescent COVID-19 samples, and they came from the United States, Italy and Spain.

Germline CDR1 KGHDR, CDR2 SFDVKD. CDR3 size: 15 residues. J gave up 0 bases and V 7 bases, and 5 bases lay outside the gene matches. Which cohort a participant joined came from the clinical history participants gave. The recovered donors of Cohort 3 showed two negative PCRs, clearance, or symptom resolution. As handled by the study authors: Amplification of reference gene primers was used by the study to estimate nucleated cell counts. Sequencing was performed with immunoSEQ multiplex PCR; in TCRdb, only in-frame clones are kept and a portion is missing. The DNA gave D and trimming, while V, J and clone size come from that table. The repertoire holds some 350,000 clones, with approximately 90% as singletons.

The source of this sequence is a man aged 18 to 29 who had recovered from COVID-19. Source material: PBMCs or T cells enriched from blood (not recorded which). V is TRBV24-1 and J is TRBJ2-7; 10 bases match TRBD1. CDR3 loop: CATSQGTGASYEQYF. The CDR3 DNA reads TGTGCCACCAGCCAGGGGACAGGGGCCTCCTACGAGCAGTACTTC.